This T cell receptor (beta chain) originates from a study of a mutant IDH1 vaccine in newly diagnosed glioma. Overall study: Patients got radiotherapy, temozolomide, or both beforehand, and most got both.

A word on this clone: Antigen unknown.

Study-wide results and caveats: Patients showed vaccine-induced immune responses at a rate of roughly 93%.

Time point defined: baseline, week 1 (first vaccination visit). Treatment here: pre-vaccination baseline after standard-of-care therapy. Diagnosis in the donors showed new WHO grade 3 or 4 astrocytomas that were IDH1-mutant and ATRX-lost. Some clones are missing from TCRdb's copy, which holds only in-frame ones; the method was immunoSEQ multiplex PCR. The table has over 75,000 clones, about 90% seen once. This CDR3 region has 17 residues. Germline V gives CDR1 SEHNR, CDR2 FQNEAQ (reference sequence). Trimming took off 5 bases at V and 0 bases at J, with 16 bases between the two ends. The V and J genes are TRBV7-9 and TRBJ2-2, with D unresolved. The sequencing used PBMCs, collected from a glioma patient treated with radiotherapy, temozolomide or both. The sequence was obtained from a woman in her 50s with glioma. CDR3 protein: CASSLSPARTNTGELFF. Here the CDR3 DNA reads TGTGCCAGCAGCCTAAGCCCGGCTAGGACGAACACCGGGGAGCTGTTTTTT. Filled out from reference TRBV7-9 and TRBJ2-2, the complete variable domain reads DTGVSQNPRHKITKRGQNVTFRCDPISEHNRLYWYRQTLGQGPEFLTYFQNEAQLEKSRLLSDRFSAERPKGSFSTLEIQRTEQGDSAMYLCASSLSPARTNTGELFFGEGSRLTVL.